Listed below are T cell receptor beta chains from one sample, sequenced in a study of CXCR3-negative and CXCR3-positive naive CD8 T cells. TCRdb reprocessed the 5' RACE reads and stores each CDR3 protein as one record, lacking DNA. This sample lists about 150,000 distinct CDR3 sequences; its ten largest clones have around 0.37%. The source material was naive CXCR3+ CD8+ T cells from blood. The receptor source for this set is a human donor in good health. Some clones in this sample may be carry-over from other donors' samples. The CDR3 runs from the conserved cysteine through the conserved F or W.

V,J,CDR3
TRBV5-1,TRBJ2-3,CASSLWTSEDTQYF
TRBV7-9,TRBJ2-2,CASSFGVFGGRDAGELFF
TRBV13,TRBJ2-1,CASSPRTAALNEQFF
TRBV28,TRBJ2-5,CASSDPAGDQETQYF
TRBV3-1,TRBJ2-6,CASRPTSGGSGANVLTF
TRBV12-3/TRBV12-4,TRBJ2-5,CASTSGAFIQETQYF
TRBV7-9,TRBJ2-7,CASSYTGTLYEQYF
TRBV2,TRBJ2-1,CASTYTRGNEQFF
TRBV6-2/TRBV6-3,TRBJ2-3,CASSSGGVTDTQYF
TRBV7-9,TRBJ1-1,CASSSTEPQGSKDTEAFF
TRBV28,TRBJ2-4,CASSWGTVVAKNIQYF
TRBV20-1,TRBJ2-5,CSTGGTSGEETQYF
TRBV19,TRBJ2-3,CASSGLAGGTQYF
TRBV7-9,TRBJ2-7,CASTPHPDEQYF
TRBV19,TRBJ2-1,CASNPSAGNNEQFF
TRBV24-1,TRBJ2-2,CATSDFPSGSSGELFF
TRBV20-1,TRBJ2-1,CSADGHRNSYNEQFF
TRBV7-6,TRBJ2-7,CASSLRQAGGDYEQYF
TRBV7-8,TRBJ2-3,CASSLTGTSGRRDTQYF
TRBV7-9,TRBJ2-7,CASSRWDSSYEQYF
TRBV5-4,TRBJ2-7,CASSSTGGGYEQYF
TRBV7-6,TRBJ2-1,CASSLVGGAIYNEQFF
TRBV3-1,TRBJ2-3,CASSPSGGGIPDTQYF
TRBV4-2,TRBJ2-1,CASSQDLAIDYNEQFF
TRBV3-1,TRBJ1-1,CASSHRTTVNTEAFF
TRBV9,TRBJ2-3,CASGAATSTDTQYF
TRBV7-3,TRBJ1-2,CASSMGYNYGYTF
TRBV29-1,TRBJ2-1,CSVEGPGIPYNEQFF
TRBV20-1,TRBJ2-7,CSAGTGGQGAYEQYF
TRBV28,TRBJ2-7,CASGIQIYEQYF
TRBV7-3,TRBJ2-5,CASSQTGLAGETQYF
TRBV7-8,TRBJ2-2,CASSLSGGGRDGELFF
TRBV5-1,TRBJ2-3,CASSQSGGAGYVDTQYF
TRBV10-1,TRBJ2-5,CASSQPFRKGGETQYF
TRBV13,TRBJ2-1,CASSLGLQLEQFF
TRBV20-1,TRBJ2-7,CSAAKPPGEGGPNEQYF
TRBV28,TRBJ2-2,CASSAKVTANTGELFF
TRBV12-3/TRBV12-4,TRBJ2-1,CASSFARDPSPNEQFF
TRBV6-2/TRBV6-3,TRBJ2-1,CASSYSMSEGYYNEQFF
TRBV28,TRBJ2-7,CASSSPGGEDEQYF
TRBV13,TRBJ2-1,CASSLRTKFNEQFF